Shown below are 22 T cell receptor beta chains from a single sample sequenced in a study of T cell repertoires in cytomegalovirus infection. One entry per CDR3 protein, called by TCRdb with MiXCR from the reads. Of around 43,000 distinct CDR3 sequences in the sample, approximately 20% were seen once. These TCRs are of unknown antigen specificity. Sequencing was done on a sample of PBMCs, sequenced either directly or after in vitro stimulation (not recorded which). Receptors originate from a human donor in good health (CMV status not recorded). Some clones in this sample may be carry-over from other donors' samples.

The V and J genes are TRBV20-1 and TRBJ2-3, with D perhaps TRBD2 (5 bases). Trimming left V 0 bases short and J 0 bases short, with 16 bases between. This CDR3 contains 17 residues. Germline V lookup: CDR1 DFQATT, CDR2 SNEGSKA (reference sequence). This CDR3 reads CSARDPALAISTDTQYF. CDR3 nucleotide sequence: TGCAGTGCTAGAGATCCGGCATTAGCGATTAGCACAGATACGCAGTATTTT.

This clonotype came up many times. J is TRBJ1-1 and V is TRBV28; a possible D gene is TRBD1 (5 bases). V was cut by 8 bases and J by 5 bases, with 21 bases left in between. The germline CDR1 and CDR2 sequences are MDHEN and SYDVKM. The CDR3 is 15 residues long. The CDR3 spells CASQNTLAGTTEAFF. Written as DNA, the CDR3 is TGTGCCAGCCAAAACACGCTCGCAGGGACGACTGAAGCTTTCTTT.

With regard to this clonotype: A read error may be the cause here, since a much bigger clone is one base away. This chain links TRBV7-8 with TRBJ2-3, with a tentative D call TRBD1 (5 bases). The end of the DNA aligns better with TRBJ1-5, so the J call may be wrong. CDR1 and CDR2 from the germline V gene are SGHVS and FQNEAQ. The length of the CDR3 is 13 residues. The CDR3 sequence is CASSLRSTDTQHF. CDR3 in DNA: TGTGCCAGCAGCTTACGATCGACAGATACGCAGCATTTT.

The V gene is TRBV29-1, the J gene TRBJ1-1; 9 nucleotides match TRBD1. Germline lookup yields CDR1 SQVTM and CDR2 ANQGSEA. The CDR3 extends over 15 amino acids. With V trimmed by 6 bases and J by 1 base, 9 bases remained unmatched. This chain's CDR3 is CSVRDRVKQNTEAFF. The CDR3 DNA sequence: TGCAGCGTCCGGGACAGGGTAAAACAGAACACTGAAGCTTTCTTT.

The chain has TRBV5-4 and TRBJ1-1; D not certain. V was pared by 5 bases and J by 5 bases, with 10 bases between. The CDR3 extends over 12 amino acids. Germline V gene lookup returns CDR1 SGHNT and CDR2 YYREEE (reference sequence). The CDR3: CASSTSGTEAFF. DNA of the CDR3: TGTGCCAGCAGTACCAGCGGGACTGAAGCTTTCTTT. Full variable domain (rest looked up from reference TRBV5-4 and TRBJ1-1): ETGVTQSPTHLIKTRGQQVTLRCSSQSGHNTVSWYQQALGQGPQFIFQYYREEENGRGNFPPRFSGLQFPNYSSELNVNALELDDSALYLCASSTSGTEAFFGQGTRLTVV.

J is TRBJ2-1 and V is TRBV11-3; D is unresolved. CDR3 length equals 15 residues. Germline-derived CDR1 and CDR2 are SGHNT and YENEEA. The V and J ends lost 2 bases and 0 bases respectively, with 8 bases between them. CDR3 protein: CASSLFASSYNEQFF. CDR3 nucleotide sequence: TGTGCCAGCAGCTTATTTGCGAGCTCCTACAATGAGCAGTTCTTC.

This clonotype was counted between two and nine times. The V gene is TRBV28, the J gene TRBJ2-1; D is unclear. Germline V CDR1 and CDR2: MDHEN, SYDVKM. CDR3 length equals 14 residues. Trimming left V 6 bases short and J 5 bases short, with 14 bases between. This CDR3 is CASRRRYINNEQFF. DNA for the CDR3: TGTGCCAGCAGACGACGCTATATTAACAATGAGCAGTTCTTC.

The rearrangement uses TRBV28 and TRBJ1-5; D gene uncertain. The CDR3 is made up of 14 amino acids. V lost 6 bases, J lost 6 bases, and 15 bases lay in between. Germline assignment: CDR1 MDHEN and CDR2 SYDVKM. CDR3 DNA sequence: TGTGCCAGCAGCCGTCGGCAGCGCTTTCAGCCCCAGCATTTT. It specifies CASSRRQRFQPQHF.

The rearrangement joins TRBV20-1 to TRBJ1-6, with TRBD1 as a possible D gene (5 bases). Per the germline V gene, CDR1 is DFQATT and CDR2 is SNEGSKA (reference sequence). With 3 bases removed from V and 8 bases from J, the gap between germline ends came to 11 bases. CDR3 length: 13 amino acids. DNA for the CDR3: TGCAGTGCTAGCCAGGGAACGGATTCACCCCTCCACTTT. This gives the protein CSASQGTDSPLHF.

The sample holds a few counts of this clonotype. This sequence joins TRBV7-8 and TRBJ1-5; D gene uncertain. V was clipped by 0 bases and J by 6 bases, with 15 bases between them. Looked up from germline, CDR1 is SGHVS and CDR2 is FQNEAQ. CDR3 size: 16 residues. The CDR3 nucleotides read TGTGCCAGCAGCTTAGCGCCGTTAACGGGGAGTCAGCCCCAGCATTTT. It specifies CASSLAPLTGSQPQHF.

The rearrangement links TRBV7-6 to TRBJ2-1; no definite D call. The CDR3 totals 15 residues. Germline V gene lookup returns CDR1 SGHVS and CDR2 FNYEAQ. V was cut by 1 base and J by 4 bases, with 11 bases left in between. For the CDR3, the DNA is TGTGCCAGCAGCTTAGAAGCGAGAGGTTACAATGAGCAGTTCTTC. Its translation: CASSLEARGYNEQFF. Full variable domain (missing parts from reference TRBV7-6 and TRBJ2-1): GAGVSQSPRYKVTKRGQDVALRCDPISGHVSLYWYRQALGQGPEFLTYFNYEAQQDKSGLPNDRFSAERPEGSISTLTIQRTEQRDSAMYRCASSLEARGYNEQFFGPGTRLTVL.

CDR3 in DNA: TGTGCCAGCAGCTTAGACGGGACAGGCCAAGAGACCCAGTACTTC. It codes for CASSLDGTGQETQYF. The chain has TRBV11-1 and TRBJ2-5; 8 positions agree with TRBD1. The CDR3 covers 15 residues. Germline V gene lookup returns CDR1 SGHAT and CDR2 FQDESV (reference sequence). Unmatched junction bases numbered 2, after V lost 1 base and J lost 1 base.

For the CDR3, the DNA is TGTGCCAGTAGTATAGATAAAAGCTCCTACAATGAGCAGTTCTTC. Protein: CASSIDKSSYNEQFF. The rearrangement uses TRBV19 and TRBJ2-1; D remains ambiguous. The CDR3 loop spans 15 amino acids. V lost 0 bases and J lost 0, with 6 bases in between. Germline V gives CDR1 LNHDA, CDR2 SQIVND (reference sequence).

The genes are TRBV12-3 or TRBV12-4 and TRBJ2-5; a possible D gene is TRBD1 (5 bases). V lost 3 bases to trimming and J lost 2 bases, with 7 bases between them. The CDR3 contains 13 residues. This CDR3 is CASSFAGQETQYF. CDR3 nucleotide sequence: TGTGCCAGCAGTTTTGCAGGGCAAGAGACCCAGTACTTC.

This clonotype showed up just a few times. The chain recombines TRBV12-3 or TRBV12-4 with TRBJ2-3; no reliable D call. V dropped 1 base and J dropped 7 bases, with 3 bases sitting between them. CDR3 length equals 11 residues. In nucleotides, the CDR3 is TGTGCCAGCAGTTTAGGGTATACGCAGTATTTT. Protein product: CASSLGYTQYF.

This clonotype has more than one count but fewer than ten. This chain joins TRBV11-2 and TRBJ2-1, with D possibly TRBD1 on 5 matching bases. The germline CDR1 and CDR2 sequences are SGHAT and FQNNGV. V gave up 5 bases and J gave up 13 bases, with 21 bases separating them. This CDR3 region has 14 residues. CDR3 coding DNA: TGTGCCAGCAGCCCGCTTGGGGCCCGAAGCCGACAGTTCTTC. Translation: CASSPLGARSRQFF.

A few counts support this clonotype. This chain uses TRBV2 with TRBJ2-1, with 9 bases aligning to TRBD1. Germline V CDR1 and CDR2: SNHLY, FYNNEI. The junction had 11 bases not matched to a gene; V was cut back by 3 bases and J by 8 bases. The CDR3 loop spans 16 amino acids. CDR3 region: CASSETGTGLEYEQFF. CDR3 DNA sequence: TGTGCCAGCAGTGAGACCGGGACAGGGTTAGAGTATGAGCAGTTCTTC.

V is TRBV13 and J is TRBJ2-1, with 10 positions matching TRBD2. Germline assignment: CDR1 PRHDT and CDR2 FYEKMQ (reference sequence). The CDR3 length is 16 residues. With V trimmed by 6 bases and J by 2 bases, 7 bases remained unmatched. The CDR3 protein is CASRFVAGGAYNEQFF. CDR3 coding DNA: TGTGCCAGCAGATTCGTAGCGGGGGGAGCCTACAATGAGCAGTTCTTC.

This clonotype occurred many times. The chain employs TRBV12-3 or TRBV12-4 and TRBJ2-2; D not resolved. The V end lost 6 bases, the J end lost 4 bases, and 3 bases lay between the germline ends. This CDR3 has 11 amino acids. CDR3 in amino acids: CASSFTGELFF. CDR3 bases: TGTGCCAGCAGCTTCACCGGGGAGCTGTTTTTT.

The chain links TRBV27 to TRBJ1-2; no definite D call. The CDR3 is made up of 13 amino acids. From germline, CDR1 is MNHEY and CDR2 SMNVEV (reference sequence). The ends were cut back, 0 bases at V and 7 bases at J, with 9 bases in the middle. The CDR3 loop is CASSLSVSTGYTF. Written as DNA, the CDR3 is TGTGCCAGCAGTTTATCTGTCTCAACTGGCTACACCTTC.

CDR3 in amino acids: CAISDLQESPLHF. DNA of the CDR3: TGTGCCATCAGTGATCTACAGGAGTCACCCCTCCACTTT. V and J are TRBV10-3 and TRBJ1-6; D possibly corresponds to TRBD1 (5 bases). The CDR3 is 13 amino acids. V dropped 3 bases and J dropped 10 bases, with 10 bases sitting between them. Germline V CDR1 and CDR2: ENHRY, SYGVKD.

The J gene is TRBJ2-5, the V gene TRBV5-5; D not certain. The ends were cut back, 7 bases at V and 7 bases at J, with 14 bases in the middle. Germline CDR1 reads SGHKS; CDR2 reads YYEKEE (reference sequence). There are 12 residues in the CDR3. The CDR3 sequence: CASPGPTGTQYF. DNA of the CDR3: TGTGCCAGCCCTGGCCCCACGGGGACCCAGTACTTC.